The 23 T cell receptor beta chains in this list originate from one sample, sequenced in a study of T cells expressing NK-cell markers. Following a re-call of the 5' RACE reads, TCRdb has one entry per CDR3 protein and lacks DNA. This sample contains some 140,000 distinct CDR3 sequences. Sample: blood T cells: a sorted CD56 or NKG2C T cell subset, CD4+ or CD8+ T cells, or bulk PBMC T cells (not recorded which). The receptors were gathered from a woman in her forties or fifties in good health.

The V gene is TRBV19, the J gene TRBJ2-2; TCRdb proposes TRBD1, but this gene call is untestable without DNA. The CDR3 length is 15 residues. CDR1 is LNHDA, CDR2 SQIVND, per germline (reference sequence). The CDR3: CASSIQGLGTGELFF. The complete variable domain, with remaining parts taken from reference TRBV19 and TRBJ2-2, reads DGGITQSPKYLFRKEGQNVTLSCEQNLNHDAMYWYRQDPGQGLRLIYYSQIVNDFQKGDIAEGYSVSREKKESFPLTVTSAQKNPTAFYLCASSIQGLGTGELFFGEGSRLTVL.

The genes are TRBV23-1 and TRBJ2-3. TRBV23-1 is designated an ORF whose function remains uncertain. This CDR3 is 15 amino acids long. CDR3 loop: CASSQTQRAGDTQYF.

CDR3 sequence: CASSSDGLEETQYF. The chain is built from TRBV7-8 and TRBJ2-5; TCRdb selects TRBD2, and the lack of DNA leaves this call unchecked. The CDR3 length is 14 residues. Germline assignment: CDR1 SGHVS and CDR2 FQNEAQ.

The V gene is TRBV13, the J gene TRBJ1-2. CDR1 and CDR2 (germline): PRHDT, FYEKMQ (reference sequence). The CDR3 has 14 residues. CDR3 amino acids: CASSLGTSNYGYTF. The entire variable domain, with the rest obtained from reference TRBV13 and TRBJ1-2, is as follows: AAGVIQSPRHLIKEKRETATLKCYPIPRHDTVYWYQQGPGQDPQFLISFYEKMQSDKGSIPDRFSAQQFSDYHSELNMSSLELGDSALYFCASSLGTSNYGYTFGSGTRLTVV.

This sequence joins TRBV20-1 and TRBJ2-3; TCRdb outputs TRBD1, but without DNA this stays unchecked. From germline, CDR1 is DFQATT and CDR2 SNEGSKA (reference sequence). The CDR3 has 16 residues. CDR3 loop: CSARVGPSGGSDTQYF.

This chain's CDR3 is CASSGLRGEAFF. The rearrangement links TRBV9 to TRBJ1-1. This CDR3 comprises 12 residues. Germline V gene sequence: CDR1 SGDLS, CDR2 YYNGEE.

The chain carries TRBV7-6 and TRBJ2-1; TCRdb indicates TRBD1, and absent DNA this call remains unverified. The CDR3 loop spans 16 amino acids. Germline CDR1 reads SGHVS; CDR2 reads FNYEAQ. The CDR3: CASSLAGGSLNNEQFF.

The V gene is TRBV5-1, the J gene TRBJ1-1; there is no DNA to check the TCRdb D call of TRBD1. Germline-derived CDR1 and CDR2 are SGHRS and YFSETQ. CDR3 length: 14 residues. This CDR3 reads CASSQQQGGTEAFF.

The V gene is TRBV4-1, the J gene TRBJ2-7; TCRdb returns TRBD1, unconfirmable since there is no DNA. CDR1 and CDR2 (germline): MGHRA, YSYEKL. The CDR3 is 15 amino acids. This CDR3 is CASSQGTGLVYEQYF.

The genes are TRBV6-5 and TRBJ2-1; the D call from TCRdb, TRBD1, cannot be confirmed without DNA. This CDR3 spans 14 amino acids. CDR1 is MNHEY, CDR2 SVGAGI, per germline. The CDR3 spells CASSSQTERHEQFF.

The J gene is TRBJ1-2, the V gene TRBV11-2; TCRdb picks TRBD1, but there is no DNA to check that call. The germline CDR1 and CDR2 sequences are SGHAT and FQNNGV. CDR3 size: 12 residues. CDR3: CASSPGIYGYTF.

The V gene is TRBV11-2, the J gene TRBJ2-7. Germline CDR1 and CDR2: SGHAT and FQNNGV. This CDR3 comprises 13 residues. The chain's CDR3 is CASSHHPVYEQYF.

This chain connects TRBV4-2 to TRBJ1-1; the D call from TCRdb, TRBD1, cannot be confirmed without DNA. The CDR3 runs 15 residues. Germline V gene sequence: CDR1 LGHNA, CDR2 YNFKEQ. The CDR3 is CASSQMTGVNTEAFF.

The CDR3 protein is CASSAWGGDTGELFF. The V call is TRBV6-1, the J call TRBJ2-2; lacking DNA, the TRBD2 call made by TCRdb goes unchecked. CDR3 size: 15 residues. The germline gives CDR1 MNHNS, CDR2 SASEGT.

The CDR3 sequence is CSARSLTLAGLYNEQFF. V is TRBV20-1 and J is TRBJ2-1; there is no DNA to check the TCRdb D call of TRBD2. Germline values: CDR1 DFQATT, CDR2 SNEGSKA (reference sequence). The CDR3 contains 17 residues.

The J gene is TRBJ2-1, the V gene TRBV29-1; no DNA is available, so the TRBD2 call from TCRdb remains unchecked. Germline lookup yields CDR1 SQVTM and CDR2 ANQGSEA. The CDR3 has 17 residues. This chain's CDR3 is CSVDGTSGRLDYNEQFF.

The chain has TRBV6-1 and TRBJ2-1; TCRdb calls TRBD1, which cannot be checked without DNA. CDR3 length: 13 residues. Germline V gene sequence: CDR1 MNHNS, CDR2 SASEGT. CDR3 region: CASRTGGHNEQFF.

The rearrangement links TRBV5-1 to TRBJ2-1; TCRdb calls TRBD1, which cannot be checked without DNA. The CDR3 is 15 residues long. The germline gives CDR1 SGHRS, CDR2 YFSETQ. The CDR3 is CASSFRGGELDEQFF.

The CDR3 spells CASTSLWSYNEQFF. This chain connects TRBV11-2 to TRBJ2-1. This CDR3 has 14 residues. The germline V gene encodes CDR1 SGHAT and CDR2 FQNNGV.

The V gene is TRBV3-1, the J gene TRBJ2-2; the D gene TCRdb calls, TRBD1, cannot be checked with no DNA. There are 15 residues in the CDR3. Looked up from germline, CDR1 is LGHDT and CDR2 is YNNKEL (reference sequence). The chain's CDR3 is CASSHGDRVTGELFF.

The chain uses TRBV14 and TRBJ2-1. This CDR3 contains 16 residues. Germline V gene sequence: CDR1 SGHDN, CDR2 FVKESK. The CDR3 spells CASSRGSSSSYNEQFF.

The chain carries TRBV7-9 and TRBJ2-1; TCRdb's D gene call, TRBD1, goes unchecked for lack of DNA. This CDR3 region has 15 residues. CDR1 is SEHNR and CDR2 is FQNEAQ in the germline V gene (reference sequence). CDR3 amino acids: CASSLIWGPYNEQFF.

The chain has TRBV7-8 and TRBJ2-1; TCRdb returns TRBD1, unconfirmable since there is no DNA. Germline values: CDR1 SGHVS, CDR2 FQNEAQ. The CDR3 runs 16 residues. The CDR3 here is CASSLDPGQDYGEQFF.